This T cell receptor beta chain came from a study of T-cell memory formation after mild COVID-19. Trimming removed 6 bases from V and 6 bases from J, with 21 bases in between. The CDR3 is made up of 16 amino acids. With respect to this clonotype: Antigen unknown.

General study results and limits: In pre-infection memory, a portion of responding clones appeared, which suggested that cross-reactive memory joined. Clones that shrank (day 15 to 85) were balanced CD4/CD8, whereas later expanders leaned CD4+.

The authors produced TCR alpha and TCR beta cDNA libraries with sample barcodes and UMIs by 5'RACE using constant-segment primers. TCRdb independently ran MiXCR on the 5' RACE reads; one entry per CDR3 protein. The sample has fewer than 400,000 distinct CDR3 sequences, around a sixth seen once; the top ten hold around a fifth. The TCR sequence derives from a man younger than 35 who had mild COVID-19 (a few samples of this study predate the infection). Cell type and time point are not known. The sequenced sample consisted of PBMCs or a T cell subset sorted from them (not recorded which). V gene TRBV12-3 or TRBV12-4 combines with J gene TRBJ2-1; TRBD2 is a possible D gene (6 bases). The CDR3 loop reads CASRLLTGLLANEQFF. The DNA for the CDR3 is TGTGCCAGCAGATTATTGACGGGACTCCTTGCCAATGAGCAGTTCTTC.